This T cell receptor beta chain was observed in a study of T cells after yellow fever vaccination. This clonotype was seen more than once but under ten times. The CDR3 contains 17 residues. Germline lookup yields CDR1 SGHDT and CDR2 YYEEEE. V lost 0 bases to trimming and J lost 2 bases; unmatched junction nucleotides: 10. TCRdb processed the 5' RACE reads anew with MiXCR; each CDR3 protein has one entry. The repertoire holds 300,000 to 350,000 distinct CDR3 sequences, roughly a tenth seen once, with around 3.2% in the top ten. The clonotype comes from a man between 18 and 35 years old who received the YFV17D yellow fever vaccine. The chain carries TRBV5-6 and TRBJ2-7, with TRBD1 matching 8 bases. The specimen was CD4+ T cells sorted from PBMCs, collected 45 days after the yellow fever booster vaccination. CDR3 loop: CASSLGRGRGHAYEQYV. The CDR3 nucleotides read TGTGCCAGCAGCTTGGGAAGGGGCAGGGGGCACGCCTACGAGCAGTACGTC.